The clone carrying this T cell receptor beta chain occurred a few times. Its matching antigen is unknown. This record belongs to a study of regulatory T cells in long-lasting Graves disease. Study-level points and caveats: Shared public clonotypes totalled over 2,500 in persistent patients, compared with just under 1,000 in new patients. TRBV28 was favored in persistent disease, as were TRBJ1-2 and TRBJ2-5.

Relying on iRepertoire HTBI primers and Arm-PCR of CDR3 regions, the team built TCR beta libraries. TCRdb called the multiplex PCR reads again in MiXCR, with one record for every CDR3 protein. This sample has a few hundred thousand distinct CDR3 sequences, with around 15% found just once. After removal of 11 bases from V and 9 bases from J, the junction contained 7 bases not matched to a gene. The CDR3 has 10 residues. CDR1 is SNHLY and CDR2 is FYNNEI in the germline V gene. The time point here: newly diagnosed GD, antithyroid drugs for less than 3 months. Isolated PBMC RNA provided the starting material for the TCR library. These same data were also listed under a study on T cells in Graves' hyperthyroidism and ophthalmopathy.

This clonotype was obtained from a woman aged 18-29 years with Graves disease. The input for sequencing was peripheral blood mononuclear cells (PBMCs), taken at new diagnosis, from a patient treated with antithyroid drugs. The chain uses TRBV2 and TRBJ2-7; 7 positions match TRBD2. CDR3 sequence: CASAGTPQYF. The CDR3 DNA sequence: TGTGCCTCAGCGGGGACGCCGCAGTACTTC.